This is a list of T cell receptor beta chains from one sample in a study of blood T cell dynamics during melanoma immunotherapy. The assay was immunoSEQ multiplex PCR, and TCRdb's table has in-frame clones only and misses some. This sample carries over 8,000 clones, 70% to 90% of them seen once, and the ten largest clones take around 10%. The sample here was blood, taken from a patient treated with checkpoint blockade. Every receptor here comes from a human donor with melanoma. Both conserved end residues are part of each CDR3. D genes are given only for firm matches. Clone size, where shown, is once, few, many, or a class for clones that have expanded.

v_gene	d_gene	abundance	len	j_gene	CDR3aa	CDR3nt
TRBV6-6	.	.	14	TRBJ1-1	CASSTGILNTEAFF	TGTGCCAGCAGTACAGGGATCCTGAACACTGAAGCTTTCTTT
TRBV5-1	.	.	16	TRBJ2-5	CASSLGQGPSRETQYF	TGCGCCAGCAGCTTGGGTCAGGGGCCCTCCCGTGAGACCCAGTACTTC
TRBV30	TRBD1	.	16	TRBJ1-1	CAWVGPAYRGRGEAFF	TGTGCCTGGGTGGGCCCCGCGTACAGGGGGCGCGGTGAAGCTTTCTTT
TRBV7-8	TRBD1	.	16	TRBJ2-1	CASRNRDRGSYNEQFF	TGTGCCAGCAGAAACCGCGACAGGGGTAGCTACAATGAGCAGTTCTTC
TRBV6-6	.	.	16	TRBJ2-1	CASSYAADPSYNEQFF	TGTGCCAGCAGTTACGCAGCGGACCCTTCCTACAATGAGCAGTTCTTC
TRBV7-9	.	.	13	TRBJ2-7	CASSLGLLGEQYF	TGTGCCAGCAGCTTGGGACTTTTAGGCGAGCAGTACTTC
TRBV9	.	.	14	TRBJ1-4	CASSFSGRHEKLFF	TGTGCCAGCAGCTTCTCAGGACGTCACGAAAAACTGTTTTTT
TRBV27	TRBD1	.	15	TRBJ1-5	CASSLRGQAGGPQHF	TGTGCCAGCAGTTTACGGGGACAGGCAGGGGGGCCCCAGCATTTT
TRBV5-8	.	.	15	TRBJ2-1	CASSFTLTSYNEQFF	TGTGCCAGCAGCTTTACACTGACCTCCTACAATGAGCAGTTCTTC
TRBV2	.	.	14	TRBJ1-6	CASRGTGYNSPLHF	TGTGCCAGCAGAGGAACAGGCTATAATTCACCCCTCCACTTT
TRBV29-1	TRBD2	.	16	TRBJ2-1	CSVDGLGLADDNEQFF	TGCAGCGTTGACGGGTTAGGACTAGCGGATGACAATGAGCAGTTCTTC
TRBV29-1	.	large	10	TRBJ2-1	CSVTGNEQFF	TGCAGCGTAACAGGGAATGAGCAGTTCTTC
TRBV6-4	.	.	13	TRBJ1-5	CASSVGSNQPQHF	TGTGCCAGCAGTGTAGGGAGCAATCAGCCCCAGCATTTT
TRBV7-3	TRBD2	.	15	TRBJ2-7	CASSQGLADTYEQYF	TGTGCCAGCAGCCAGGGACTAGCGGATACCTACGAGCAGTACTTC
TRBV5-1	.	.	12	TRBJ1-1	CASSLDGNEAFF	TGCGCCAGCAGCTTGGACGGTAATGAAGCTTTCTTT
TRBV5-6	.	.	13	TRBJ1-2	CASSLTREYGYTF	TGTGCCAGCAGCTTGACCAGGGAGTATGGCTACACCTTC
TRBV30	.	.	16	TRBJ1-5	CAWSYRAYSGNQPQHF	TGTGCCTGGAGTTACAGGGCGTACTCCGGCAATCAGCCCCAGCATTTT
TRBV29-1	TRBD1	.	13	TRBJ2-5	CSVWDSLQETQYF	TGCAGCGTTTGGGACAGCCTTCAAGAGACCCAGTACTTC
TRBV7-9	.	.	12	TRBJ2-7	CASSLGDYEQYF	TGTGCCAGCAGCTTAGGGGACTACGAGCAGTACTTC
TRBV7-2	.	.	15	TRBJ2-3	CAPQRGGPLTDTQYF	TGTGCCCCCCAAAGGGGGGGGCCCCTCACAGATACGCAGTATTTT
TRBV6-1	.	.	13	TRBJ1-1	CASSVQPNTEAFF	TGTGCCAGCAGTGTACAACCGAACACTGAAGCTTTCTTT
TRBV6-1	.	.	14	TRBJ2-7	CASSGARGVSEQYF	TGTGCCAGCAGTGGGGCGCGGGGCGTTAGCGAGCAGTACTTC
TRBV4-2	TRBD1	.	17	TRBJ1-3	CASSAPSTGISGNTIYF	TGTGCCAGCAGCGCCCCCTCGACAGGGATCTCTGGAAACACCATATATTTT
TRBV21-1	.	.	14	TRBJ1-2	CASSAGGGLYGYTF	TGTGCCAGCAGCGCCGGGGGAGGCCTCTATGGCTACACCTTC
TRBV25-1	.	.	15	TRBJ2-5	CASSESGGPQETQYF	TGTGCCAGCAGTGAATCCGGGGGGCCCCAAGAGACCCAGTACTTC
TRBV6-1	.	.	14	TRBJ2-7	CASSEGLLIYEQYF	TGTGCCAGCAGTGAAGGGCTTCTGATCTACGAGCAGTACTTC
TRBV15	.	.	15	TRBJ2-7	CATSRGQGLSYEQYF	TGTGCCACCAGCAGAGGACAGGGACTCTCCTACGAGCAGTACTTC
TRBV10-2	.	.	15	TRBJ1-1	CASRGWGLMNTEAFF	TGCGCCAGCAGGGGGTGGGGGTTGATGAACACTGAAGCTTTCTTT
TRBV7-3	.	.	15	TRBJ2-2	CASSESGANTGELFF	TGTGCCAGCAGCGAGTCAGGCGCGAACACCGGGGAGCTGTTTTTT
TRBV19	.	few	14	TRBJ2-2	CASSMEQGTGELFF	TGTGCCAGTAGTATGGAACAGGGTACCGGGGAGCTGTTTTTT
TRBV10-3	TRBD1	.	13	TRBJ1-4	CAISWDRAEKLFF	TGTGCCATCAGTTGGGACAGGGCTGAAAAACTGTTTTTT
TRBV10-3	TRBD2	.	14	TRBJ2-7	CAISDGRGAYEQYF	TGTGCCATCAGTGACGGGAGGGGGGCCTACGAGCAGTACTTC
TRBV30	.	.	13	TRBJ1-5	CAWSGEGTQPQHF	TGTGCCTGGAGTGGAGAAGGTACTCAGCCCCAGCATTTT
TRBV4-2	TRBD1	.	15	TRBJ2-1	CASSQGQGRNNEQFF	TGTGCCAGCAGCCAGGGACAGGGACGAAACAATGAGCAGTTCTTC
TRBV9	TRBD1	.	15	TRBJ2-7	CASSVGTGESYEQYF	TGTGCCAGCAGCGTAGGGACAGGGGAGTCCTACGAGCAGTACTTC
TRBV11-3	.	.	12	TRBJ2-3	CASSLASDTQYF	TGTGCCAGCAGCTTAGCTTCAGATACGCAGTATTTT
TRBV19	TRBD1	.	15	TRBJ2-3	CASSMDRRSTDTQYF	TGTGCCAGTAGTATGGACAGGAGGAGCACAGATACGCAGTATTTT
TRBV27	.	.	15	TRBJ1-1	CASSLFRAAGTEAFF	TGTGCCAGCAGTTTATTCAGGGCAGCAGGCACTGAAGCTTTCTTT
TRBV7-8	TRBD1	.	15	TRBJ1-2	CASSLGTGTNYGYTF	TGTGCCAGCAGCTTGGGGACAGGGACTAACTATGGCTACACCTTC
TRBV9	.	.	17	TRBJ2-2	CASNRGQGVTNTGELFF	TGTGCCAGTAATCGGGGCCAGGGAGTAACGAACACCGGGGAGCTGTTTTTT
TRBV5-1	.	.	12	TRBJ1-2	CASSLDGNGYTF	TGCGCCAGCAGCTTGGACGGGAATGGCTACACCTTC
TRBV11-2	.	once	15	TRBJ1-4	CASSRGLGTNEKLFF	TGTGCCAGCAGCCGGGGGTTGGGGACTAATGAAAAACTGTTTTTT
TRBV7-9	.	.	14	TRBJ1-4	CASSDLGEDEKLFF	TGTGCCAGCAGCGACCTAGGGGAGGATGAAAAACTGTTTTTT
TRBV27	.	.	13	TRBJ1-1	CASSWGRNTEAFF	TGTGCCAGCAGTTGGGGACGGAACACTGAAGCTTTCTTT
TRBV9	TRBD1	.	15	TRBJ1-1	CASSVAPDRETEAFF	TGTGCCAGCAGCGTAGCCCCCGACAGGGAAACTGAAGCTTTCTTT
TRBV7-7	.	few	13	TRBJ1-1	CASSLSMNTEAFF	TGTGCCAGCAGCTTATCAATGAACACTGAAGCTTTCTTT
TRBV5-4	.	.	15	TRBJ1-1	CASSLYRGPGTEAFF	TGTGCCAGCAGCTTGTATCGGGGTCCTGGCACTGAAGCTTTCTTT
TRBV9	.	.	15	TRBJ1-2	CASSPRGALNYGYTF	TGTGCCAGCAGCCCCCGGGGAGCTCTTAACTATGGCTACACCTTC
TRBV5-1	TRBD1	.	19	TRBJ1-6	CASSSGTGVPSSYNSPLHF	TGCGCCAGCAGTTCCGGGACAGGGGTCCCGAGCTCCTATAATTCACCCCTCCACTTT
TRBV19	.	once	13	TRBJ1-1	CASSESLNTEAFF	TGTGCCAGTAGTGAGAGCTTGAACACTGAAGCTTTCTTT